This T cell receptor (beta chain) stems from a study of CXCR3-negative and CXCR3-positive naive CD8 T cells. Germline CDR1 is LNHDA and CDR2 is SQIVND (reference sequence). The CDR3 is 20 amino acids. UMI-labeled 5' RACE yielded the TRB cDNA libraries. TCRdb reprocessed the 5' RACE reads, with one entry per CDR3 protein and no DNA. The ten top clones account for under 0.5%, within a sample of 150,000 or so distinct CDR3 sequences. This sequence originates from a human donor in good health. Some clones in this sample may be carry-over from other donors' samples. V usage is TRBV19 and J usage is TRBJ2-3; TCRdb lists TRBD1, though no DNA is available to test this call. Specimen: naive CXCR3- CD8+ T cells from blood. Sample subset: CD45RO-CCR7+CD27+CD95- naive CD8+ T cells lacking CXCR3 (TNR3-). CDR3 protein: CASSIAVRSEPGGIGDTQYF.